These 23 T cell receptor beta chains came from one sample sequenced in a study of blood T cell repertoires in COVID-19. Some clones are missing from TCRdb's copy, which holds only in-frame ones; the method was immunoSEQ multiplex PCR. The table records around 130,000 clones, approximately 78% of them present only once. Sequenced input: peripheral blood. All receptors derive from a woman of 80 years or more with acute or convalescent COVID-19.

The DNA of the CDR3 is TGTGCCAGCTCACCAATGATCACAGCAACTAATGAAAAACTGTTTTTT. This codes for CASSPMITATNEKLFF. This rearrangement joins TRBV18 to TRBJ1-4, with D uncertain. The germline V and J ends were trimmed by 2 bases and 0 bases, with 10 bases remaining between them. Germline CDR1 and CDR2: KGHSH and LQKENI. This CDR3 spans 16 amino acids.

V gene TRBV7-9 combines with J gene TRBJ2-1, with D maybe TRBD2 (5 bases). Per the germline V gene, CDR1 is SEHNR and CDR2 is FQNEAQ (reference sequence). The CDR3 is 15 amino acids. V was trimmed by 2 bases and J by 7 bases, leaving 15 bases between them. DNA for the CDR3: TGTGCCAGCAGCTTACGTTTGTCGGGCGGGAATGAGCAGTTCTTC. Translating it yields CASSLRLSGGNEQFF. Full variable domain (rest looked up from reference TRBV7-9 and TRBJ2-1): DTGVSQNPRHKITKRGQNVTFRCDPISEHNRLYWYRQTLGQGPEFLTYFQNEAQLEKSRLLSDRFSAERPKGSFSTLEIQRTEQGDSAMYLCASSLRLSGGNEQFFGPGTRLTVL.

The chain employs TRBV2 and TRBJ2-7; unclear D gene. Deletions cut 4 bases from V and 11 bases from J, with 18 bases between. Germline loops: CDR1 SNHLY, CDR2 FYNNEI. There are 13 residues in the CDR3. Here the CDR3 DNA reads TGTGCCAGCAGTGTGTCCAGCCCTACGAGGAAGTACTTC. It yields the protein CASSVSSPTRKYF.

The chain has TRBV5-4 and TRBJ1-2; D is uncertain. This CDR3 is 13 amino acids long. Germline V gives CDR1 SGHNT, CDR2 YYREEE (reference sequence). With 3 bases removed from V and 0 bases from J, the gap between germline ends came to 6 bases. CDR3 sequence reads: CASSSRANYGYTF. CDR3 coding DNA: TGTGCCAGCAGCTCCCGGGCTAACTATGGCTACACCTTC.

The V gene is TRBV19, the J gene TRBJ2-3, with TRBD1 matching over 11 bases. The CDR3 is made up of 16 amino acids. Germline trimming cut 5 bases from V and 4 bases from J; bases unmatched to any gene: 8. CDR1 and CDR2 from the germline V gene are LNHDA and SQIVND (reference sequence). CDR3 in DNA: TGTGCCAGTAGTGCAGGACAGGGGGCTCTGGCAGATACGCAGTATTTT. Protein: CASSAGQGALADTQYF.

The chain couples TRBV11-2 to TRBJ2-2; 13 positions agree with TRBD2. The germline V gene has CDR1 SGHAT and CDR2 FQNNGV. The CDR3 runs 16 residues. Losses at the gene ends were 5 bases for V and 9 bases for J; bases not matched to a gene: 9. The CDR3 protein is CASSPTSGRAYRELFF. DNA of the CDR3: TGTGCCAGCAGCCCTACTAGCGGGAGGGCCTACAGGGAGCTGTTTTTT.

The rearrangement joins TRBV24-1 to TRBJ2-5, with D possibly matching TRBD1 (6 bases). The V end lost 4 bases, the J end lost 5 bases, and 10 bases lay between the germline ends. CDR3 length: 13 amino acids. The V gene's germline CDR1 is KGHDR and CDR2 SFDVKD. CDR3 loop: CATSEGHTETQYF. In nucleotides, the CDR3 is TGTGCCACCAGTGAGGGACATACGGAGACCCAGTACTTC.

The chain uses TRBV6-5 and TRBJ2-7; D is possibly TRBD1 (6 bases). The CDR3 is made up of 12 amino acids. The V end was cut by 6 bases, the J end by 5 bases, with 11 bases between. Germline V gene lookup returns CDR1 MNHEY and CDR2 SVGAGI. CDR3 DNA: TGTGCCAGCAGAACAGGGTTTCACGAGCAGTACTTC. Protein: CASRTGFHEQYF.

About this clone: Other nucleotide sequences from this sample produce the same CDR3. This chain uses TRBV3-1 (or the pseudogene TRBV3-2) with TRBJ2-3, with 9 nucleotides matching TRBD2. This CDR3 has 14 residues. V lost 6 bases to trimming and J lost 1 base; unmatched junction nucleotides: 2. Germline values: CDR1 LGHDT, CDR2 YNNKEL (reference sequence). The CDR3 reads CASSQRGGTDTQYF. As DNA, the CDR3 is TGTGCCAGCAGTCAGCGGGGGGGCACAGATACGCAGTATTTT.

The V and J genes are TRBV11-2 and TRBJ1-1; D ambiguous. The CDR3 is made up of 14 amino acids. CDR1 is SGHAT and CDR2 is FQNNGV in the germline V gene. V dropped 5 bases and J dropped 6 bases, with 16 bases sitting between them. The DNA for the CDR3 is TGTGCCAGCAGCCCCTCCGGCGGGTACGCTGAAGCTTTCTTT. Its translation is CASSPSGGYAEAFF.

This clone was seen a single time. The CDR3 spells CASSPLRGALGGAEAFF. CDR3 bases: TGTGCCAGCAGCCCCCTGAGGGGAGCCCTCGGGGGGGCTGAAGCTTTCTTT. The chain has TRBV4-2 and TRBJ1-1, with D perhaps TRBD1 (5 bases). The CDR3 is 17 amino acids. Germline V gene lookup returns CDR1 LGHNA and CDR2 YNFKEQ. The ends were cut back, 4 bases at V and 6 bases at J, with 24 bases in the middle.

The table lists this clone with a few counts. The rearrangement uses TRBV24-1 and TRBJ2-7, with D possibly being TRBD1 (5 bases). V lost 4 bases and J lost 3, with 9 bases in between. Germline V gene lookup returns CDR1 KGHDR and CDR2 SFDVKD. The CDR3 has 13 residues. CDR3 loop: CATSDPGIYEQYF. The CDR3 nucleotides read TGTGCCACCAGTGACCCAGGGATCTACGAGCAGTACTTC.

The chain is built from TRBV28 and TRBJ2-2; D gene uncertain. V lost 3 bases to trimming and J lost 6 bases, with 8 bases between them. The CDR3 sequence is 13 residues long. Germline V CDR1 and CDR2: MDHEN, SYDVKM. The CDR3 protein is CASSFLPSGELFF. Here the CDR3 DNA reads TGTGCCAGCAGTTTCCTACCGTCCGGGGAGCTGTTTTTT.

This clone was counted only a few times. The chain links TRBV29-1 to TRBJ2-7; TRBD1 matches 7 bases. The J segment lost 0 bases and the V segment lost 5 bases, leaving 10 bases of the junction unmatched. CDR1 and CDR2 (germline): SQVTM, ANQGSEA. The CDR3 runs to 15 residues. As DNA, the CDR3 is TGCAGCGTTTTCCTCTACCGGGACAGCTCCTACGAGCAGTACTTC. The encoded protein is CSVFLYRDSSYEQYF.

The rearrangement links TRBV7-8 to TRBJ1-5; 11 bases are shared with TRBD1. Germline trimming cut 3 bases from V and 7 bases from J; bases unmatched to any gene: 8. The CDR3 sequence is 16 residues long. Germline V gene lookup returns CDR1 SGHVS and CDR2 FQNEAQ. This CDR3 reads CASSFQPRDRGQPQHF. The CDR3 nucleotides are TGTGCCAGCAGCTTCCAACCCCGGGACAGGGGGCAGCCCCAGCATTTT.

V and J are TRBV24-1 and TRBJ2-1; 9 nucleotides match TRBD2. CDR3 length: 15 amino acids. CDR1 and CDR2 (germline): KGHDR, SFDVKD. Losses at the gene ends were 3 bases for V and 5 bases for J; bases not matched to a gene: 4. The CDR3 loop reads CATSDPGLANNEQFF. The CDR3 nucleotides are TGTGCCACCAGTGATCCGGGACTAGCTAACAATGAGCAGTTCTTC.

V and J are TRBV10-3 and TRBJ2-2; D uncertain. This CDR3 has 13 amino acids. Trimming cost V 10 bases and J 0 bases, with 9 bases left between them. Per the germline V gene, CDR1 is ENHRY and CDR2 is SYGVKD. The CDR3 region is CANGATNTGELFF. DNA of the CDR3: TGTGCCAACGGTGCTACGAACACCGGGGAGCTGTTTTTT.

V is TRBV2 and J is TRBJ2-1; 10 nucleotides line up with TRBD1. The CDR3 loop spans 17 amino acids. V lost 9 bases and J lost 4; bases outside the gene matches: 15. Per germline, CDR1 SNHLY and CDR2 FYNNEI. This CDR3 reads CASKLMTGTGAYNEQFF. The CDR3 DNA reads as TGTGCCAGTAAACTCATGACCGGGACAGGGGCTTACAATGAGCAGTTCTTC.

CDR3 amino acids: CASRPGERPARSYEQYF. The CDR3 coding sequence is TGCGCCAGCCGGCCGGGTGAGAGGCCAGCCCGATCCTACGAGCAGTACTTC. J is TRBJ2-7 and V is TRBV5-1, with D uncertain. V dropped 7 bases and J dropped 1 base, with 24 bases sitting between them. CDR1 SGHRS and CDR2 YFSETQ come from the germline V gene. CDR3 length: 17 amino acids.

The chain carries TRBV25-1 and TRBJ2-6, with D possibly being TRBD1 (5 bases). CDR1 and CDR2 from the germline V gene are MGHDK and SYGVNS. V shed 3 bases and J shed 1 base, with 13 bases lying between them. CDR3 length equals 17 residues. CDR3 DNA: TGTGCCAGCAGTGATACCATTGACAGATCTGGGGCCAACGTCCTGACTTTC. Its protein product is CASSDTIDRSGANVLTF. The full variable domain, in which reference TRBV25-1 and TRBJ2-6 provide the parts outside the CDR3, is EADIYQTPRYLVIGTGKKITLECSQTMGHDKMYWYQQDPGMELHLIHYSYGVNSTEKGDLSSESTVSRIRTEHFPLTLESARPSHTSQYLCASSDTIDRSGANVLTFGAGSRLTVL.

This clone showed up many times. The V call is TRBV9, the J call TRBJ2-2; no firm D call. The CDR3 runs to 13 residues. V lost 2 bases and J 5 bases, leaving 7 bases between the germline ends. Looked up from germline, CDR1 is SGDLS and CDR2 is YYNGEE. The CDR3 loop reads CASSVLSTGELFF. CDR3 sequence (DNA): TGTGCCAGCAGCGTCCTGAGTACCGGGGAGCTGTTTTTT. The full variable domain, completed using reference TRBV9 and TRBJ2-2, is DSGVTQTPKHLITATGQRVTLRCSPRSGDLSVYWYQQSLDQGLQFLIQYYNGEERAKGNILERFSAQQFPDLHSELNLSSLELGDSALYFCASSVLSTGELFFGEGSRLTVL.

A single count supports this clone. V usage is TRBV28 and J usage is TRBJ1-5; D uncertain. Germline assignment: CDR1 MDHEN and CDR2 SYDVKM. CDR3 size: 17 residues. V lost 5 bases to trimming and J lost 0 bases, with 17 bases between them. This chain's CDR3 is CASSRFVTAPSNQPQHF. The CDR3 DNA reads TGTGCCAGCAGTCGGTTTGTAACAGCCCCTAGCAATCAGCCCCAGCATTTT. The variable domain in full, with the rest retrieved from reference TRBV28 and TRBJ1-5, is DVKVTQSSRYLVKRTGEKVFLECVQDMDHENMFWYRQDPGLGLRLIYFSYDVKMKEKGDIPEGYSVSREKKERFSLILESASTNQTSMYLCASSRFVTAPSNQPQHFGDGTRLSIL.

The rearrangement joins TRBV7-9 to TRBJ2-7, with 7 nucleotides matching TRBD2. CDR1 is SEHNR and CDR2 is FQNEAQ in the germline V gene (reference sequence). CDR3 length: 14 residues. J was trimmed by 0 bases and V by 5 bases; bases with no gene match: 4. The CDR3 DNA reads as TGTGCCAGCAGCCGGGGACTAAGCTCCTACGAGCAGTACTTC. This sequence encodes CASSRGLSSYEQYF.